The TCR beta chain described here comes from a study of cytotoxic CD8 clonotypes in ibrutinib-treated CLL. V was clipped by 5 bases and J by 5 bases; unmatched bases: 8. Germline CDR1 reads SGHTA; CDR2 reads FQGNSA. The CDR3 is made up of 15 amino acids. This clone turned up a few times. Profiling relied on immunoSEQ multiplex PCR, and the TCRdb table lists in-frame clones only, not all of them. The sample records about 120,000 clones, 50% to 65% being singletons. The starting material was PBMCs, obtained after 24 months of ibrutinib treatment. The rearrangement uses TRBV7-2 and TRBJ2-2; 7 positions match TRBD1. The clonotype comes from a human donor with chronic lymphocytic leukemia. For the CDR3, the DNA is TGTGCCAGCAGCCCCCGACAGGGAAGGACCGGGGAGCTGTTTTTT. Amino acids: CASSPRQGRTGELFF.